This T cell receptor beta chain was found in a study of blood T cells in healthy people across ages. Study-level findings and limits: Naive and antigen-experienced cells were not separated, limiting conclusive comparison.

A note on this clonotype: As yet, its antigen is unknown.

All donors came from Russia, were Caucasian and healthy, and spanned ages roughly 6 to 95. Trimming cost V 5 bases and J 6 bases; bases outside gene matches: 12. In germline, CDR1 is MNHEY, CDR2 SVGAGI. CDR3 length equals 16 residues. A second PCR of roughly 7 to 11 cycles used a sample-barcoded 5' primer and a J-beta primer mix. At least 2.5 million CDR3-containing paired-end reads were obtained per sample. TCRdb used MiXCR to reprocess the 5' RACE reads, holding one entry per CDR3 protein. The sample has 1.5 million to 1.9 million distinct CDR3 sequences, approximately 42% seen once. The TCR was taken from a woman younger than 35 in good health. Material for sequencing was blood. The chain joins TRBV6-5 to TRBJ2-1, with TRBD1 matching 8 bases. The CDR3 bases are TGTGCCAGCAGTAACCCCGCGACAGGGGCCCTCAATGAGCAGTTCTTC. This sequence encodes CASSNPATGALNEQFF.